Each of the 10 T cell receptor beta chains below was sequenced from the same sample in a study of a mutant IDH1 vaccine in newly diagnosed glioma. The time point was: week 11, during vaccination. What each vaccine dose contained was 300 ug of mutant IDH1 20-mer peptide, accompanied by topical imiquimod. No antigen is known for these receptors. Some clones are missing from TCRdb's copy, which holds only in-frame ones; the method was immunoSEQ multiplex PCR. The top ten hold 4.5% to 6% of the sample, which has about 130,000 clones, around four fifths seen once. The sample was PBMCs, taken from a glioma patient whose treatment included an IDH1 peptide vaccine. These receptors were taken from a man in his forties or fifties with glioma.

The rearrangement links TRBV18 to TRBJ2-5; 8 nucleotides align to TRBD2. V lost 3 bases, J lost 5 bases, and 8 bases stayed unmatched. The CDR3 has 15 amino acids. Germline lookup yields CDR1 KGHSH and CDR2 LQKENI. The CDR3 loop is CASSPVAGRPETQYF. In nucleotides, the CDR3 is TGTGCCAGCTCACCGGTAGCGGGAAGGCCGGAGACCCAGTACTTC.

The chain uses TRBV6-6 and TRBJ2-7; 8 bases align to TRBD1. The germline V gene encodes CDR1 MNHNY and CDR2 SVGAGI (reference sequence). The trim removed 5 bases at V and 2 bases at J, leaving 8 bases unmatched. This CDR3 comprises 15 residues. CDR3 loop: CASSPRTGLPYEQYF. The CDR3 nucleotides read TGTGCCAGCAGTCCGAGGACAGGGCTTCCCTACGAGCAGTACTTC.

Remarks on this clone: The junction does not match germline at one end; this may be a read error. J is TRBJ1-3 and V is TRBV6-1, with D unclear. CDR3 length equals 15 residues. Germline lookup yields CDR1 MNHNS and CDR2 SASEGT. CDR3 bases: TGTGCCGGCAGTTCGAAACAACGATCTGGAAACACCATATATTTT. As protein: CAGSSKQRSGNTIYF.

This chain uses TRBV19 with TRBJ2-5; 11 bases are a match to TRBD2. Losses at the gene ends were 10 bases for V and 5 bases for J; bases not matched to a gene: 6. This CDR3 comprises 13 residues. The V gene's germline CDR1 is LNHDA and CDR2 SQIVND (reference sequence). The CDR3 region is CATLAGDLETQYF. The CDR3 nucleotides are TGTGCCACACTAGCGGGAGATCTGGAGACCCAGTACTTC.

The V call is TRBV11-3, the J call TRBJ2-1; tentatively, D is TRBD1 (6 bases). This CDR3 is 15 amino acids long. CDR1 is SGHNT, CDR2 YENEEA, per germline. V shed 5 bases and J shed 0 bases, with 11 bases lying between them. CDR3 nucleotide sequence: TGTGCCAGCAGCCCCGGACAGAGCTCCTACAATGAGCAGTTCTTC. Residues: CASSPGQSSYNEQFF.

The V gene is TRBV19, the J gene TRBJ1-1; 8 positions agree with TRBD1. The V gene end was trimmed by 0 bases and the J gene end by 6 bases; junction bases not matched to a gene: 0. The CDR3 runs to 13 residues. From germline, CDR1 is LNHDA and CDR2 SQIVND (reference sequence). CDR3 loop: CASSIEQGAEAFF. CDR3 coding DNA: TGTGCCAGTAGTATAGAACAGGGGGCTGAAGCTTTCTTT.

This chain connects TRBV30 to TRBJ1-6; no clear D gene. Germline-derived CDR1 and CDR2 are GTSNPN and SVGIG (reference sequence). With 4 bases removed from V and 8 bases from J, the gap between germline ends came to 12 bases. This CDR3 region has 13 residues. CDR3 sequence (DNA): TGTGCCTGGACCTGGGGAAGGGATTCACCCCTCCACTTT. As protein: CAWTWGRDSPLHF.

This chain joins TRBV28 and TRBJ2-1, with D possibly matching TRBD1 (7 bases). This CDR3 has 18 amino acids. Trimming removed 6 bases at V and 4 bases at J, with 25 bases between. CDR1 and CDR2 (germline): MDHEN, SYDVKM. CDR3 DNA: TGTGCCAGCAGGCATGGGTCAGGGGGTGGTGGAGGGTACAATGAGCAGTTCTTC. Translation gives CASRHGSGGGGGYNEQFF.

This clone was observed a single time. CDR3 in DNA: TGTGCCTGGAGCACACAGGGCAATGAGCAGTTCTTC. Encoded protein: CAWSTQGNEQFF. This chain connects TRBV30 to TRBJ2-1, with a tentative D call TRBD1 (6 bases). CDR1 is GTSNPN, CDR2 SVGIG, per germline (reference sequence). The CDR3 is made up of 12 amino acids. Deletions cut 3 bases from V and 6 bases from J, with 9 bases between.

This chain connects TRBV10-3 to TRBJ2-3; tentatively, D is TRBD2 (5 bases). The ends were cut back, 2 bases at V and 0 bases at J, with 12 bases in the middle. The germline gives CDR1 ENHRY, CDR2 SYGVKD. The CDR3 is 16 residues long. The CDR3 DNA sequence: TGTGCCATCAGTGAGCCGGACTTTCTCAGCACAGATACGCAGTATTTT. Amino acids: CAISEPDFLSTDTQYF.